This is a list of T cell receptor beta chains from one sample in a study of blood T cell repertoires in COVID-19. Produced via immunoSEQ multiplex PCR; TCRdb's table is partial and in-frame only. The profile shows a few hundred thousand clones, 75% to 90% of them singletons. The sample comprised PBMCs or T cells enriched from blood (not recorded which). The receptors here all came from a woman younger than 30 in a cohort exposed to, infected with or recovered from COVID-19 (not recorded which). CDR3s include the opening cysteine and the closing phenylalanine or tryptophan. The D gene is left open where the match is weak. Clone size, where shown, is once, few, many, or a class for clones that have expanded.

v_call	j_call	clone_size	d_call	cdr3_aa	cdr3_nt
TRBV5-1	TRBJ1-1	once	.	CASSLNTRNTEAFF	TGCGCCAGCAGCTTGAACACCCGGAACACTGAAGCTTTCTTT
TRBV3-1/TRBV3-2	TRBJ1-2	.	.	CASSQPAQGLGYTF	TGTGCCAGCAGCCAACCCGCACAGGGCCTAGGCTACACCTTC
TRBV9	TRBJ2-1	.	TRBD2	CASSVRTSGPRDNEQFF	TGTGCCAGCAGCGTAAGGACTAGCGGGCCTAGGGACAATGAGCAGTTCTTC
TRBV12-3/TRBV12-4	TRBJ1-2	.	TRBD1	CASSPRDREYTF	TGTGCCAGCAGTCCGCGGGACAGGGAATACACCTTC
TRBV7-2	TRBJ2-1	.	TRBD2	CASSRTSGGANEQFF	TGTGCCAGCAGCCGGACTAGCGGGGGGGCCAATGAGCAGTTCTTC
TRBV12-5	TRBJ1-4	once	.	CASGWIDRPKLFF	TGTGCTAGTGGTTGGATCGACAGGCCGAAACTGTTTTTT
TRBV27	TRBJ2-1	.	.	CASSFLRGARDEQFF	TGTGCCAGCAGTTTTCTCAGGGGCGCTAGGGATGAGCAGTTCTTC
TRBV11-2	TRBJ1-2	.	TRBD1	CASSLWGTGSNYGYTF	TGTGCCAGCAGCCTATGGGGGACAGGGTCTAACTATGGCTACACCTTC
TRBV9	TRBJ2-7	.	.	CASTEGGGKSSYEQYF	TGTGCCAGCACTGAAGGCGGAGGGAAAAGCTCCTACGAGCAGTACTTC
TRBV2	TRBJ2-1	.	.	CASSQQGNEQFF	TGTGCCAGCAGCCAACAGGGTAATGAGCAGTTCTTC
TRBV7-9	TRBJ1-3	.	.	CASSVFQGSSGNTIYF	TGTGCCAGCAGCGTCTTCCAGGGGAGCTCTGGAAACACCATATATTTT
TRBV2	TRBJ2-5	.	.	CASSDREKAQYF	TGTGCCAGCAGTGACAGGGAAAAGGCCCAGTACTTC
TRBV29-1	TRBJ2-2	.	TRBD2	CSVGGRLAGSTGELFF	TGCAGCGTTGGTGGGAGGCTAGCGGGATCAACCGGGGAGCTGTTTTTT
TRBV11-2	TRBJ2-1	.	.	CASRPTQVRDEQFF	TGTGCCAGCCGCCCGACACAGGTTCGGGATGAGCAGTTCTTC
TRBV28	TRBJ2-3	.	TRBD2	CASRPTGRGYSDTQYF	TGTGCCAGCAGACCAACCGGGCGGGGGTATTCAGATACGCAGTATTTT
TRBV30	TRBJ1-1	many	.	CAWSRSGEKAFF	TGTGCCTGGAGCCGAAGCGGGGAAAAAGCTTTCTTT
TRBV11-2	TRBJ1-2	.	TRBD1	CASSLAGTGANYGYTF	TGTGCCAGCAGCTTAGCCGGGACAGGAGCTAACTATGGCTACACCTTC
TRBV28	TRBJ1-6	.	TRBD1	CASSLGDRENSPLHF	TGTGCCAGCAGTTTAGGCGACAGGGAGAATTCACCCCTCCACTTT
TRBV24-1	TRBJ2-2	.	TRBD1	CATMPGQGTGELFF	TGTGCCACAATGCCGGGACAGGGGACCGGGGAGCTGTTTTTT
TRBV2	TRBJ2-1	.	TRBD1	CANLRDRGRDNEQFF	TGTGCCAACCTTAGGGACAGGGGACGGGACAATGAGCAGTTCTTC
TRBV3-1/TRBV3-2	TRBJ2-7	.	.	CASSAQRTRLHEQYF	TGTGCCAGCAGCGCACAAAGAACTAGGCTTCACGAGCAGTACTTC
TRBV5-4	TRBJ1-5	.	TRBD1	CASSYQGQGVSQPQHF	TGTGCCAGCAGCTACCAGGGACAGGGGGTATCTCAGCCCCAGCATTTT
TRBV29-1	TRBJ1-2	.	.	CSAHEVDGYGYTF	TGCAGCGCTCACGAGGTAGACGGATATGGCTACACCTTC
TRBV19	TRBJ2-1	once	TRBD1	CASSAGQGRSSYNEQFF	TGTGCCAGTAGTGCGGGACAGGGTAGGAGCTCCTACAATGAGCAGTTCTTC
TRBV5-4	TRBJ2-7	.	TRBD2	CASSFRWGRDTYEQYF	TGTGCCAGCAGCTTCCGATGGGGGAGGGATACCTACGAGCAGTACTTC
TRBV24-1	TRBJ2-3	.	TRBD2	CATSESRLALYTDTQYF	TGTGCCACCAGTGAATCCCGACTAGCCCTGTACACAGATACGCAGTATTTT
TRBV19	TRBJ2-5	.	.	CASSLETQYF	TGTGCCAGTAGTCTGGAGACCCAGTACTTC
TRBV19	TRBJ2-2	.	TRBD1	CASTPTGGRPPNTGELFF	TGTGCCAGTACCCCGACAGGGGGCCGCCCCCCGAACACCGGGGAGCTGTTTTTT
TRBV24-1	TRBJ1-6	.	TRBD1	CATRGGQYNSPLHF	TGTGCCACCAGGGGGGGACAGTATAATTCACCCCTCCACTTT
TRBV5-1	TRBJ2-7	.	.	CASSFSESYEQYF	TGCGCCAGCAGCTTTAGCGAAAGCTACGAGCAGTACTTC
TRBV11-3	TRBJ1-4	.	.	CASSSGLDEKLFF	TGTGCCAGCAGCTCCGGTCTCGATGAAAAACTGTTTTTT
TRBV2	TRBJ2-1	.	TRBD2	CASNPLAEYNEQFF	TGTGCCAGCAACCCCCTAGCGGAGTACAATGAGCAGTTCTTC
TRBV25-1	TRBJ2-2	.	TRBD1	CASSEGTGDTGELFF	TGTGCCAGCAGTGAGGGGACAGGGGACACCGGGGAGCTGTTTTTT
TRBV5-4	TRBJ1-1	.	TRBD1	CASSSRQGKGTEAFF	TGTGCCAGCAGCTCCCGACAGGGTAAGGGCACTGAAGCTTTCTTT
TRBV19	TRBJ1-3	.	.	CATQSSPWASSGNTIYF	TGTGCCACCCAAAGCTCCCCATGGGCCTCCTCTGGAAACACCATATATTTT
TRBV19	TRBJ2-3	once	TRBD2	CASSISSGGLTDTQYF	TGTGCCAGTAGTATTTCTAGCGGGGGCCTCACAGATACGCAGTATTTT
TRBV5-1	TRBJ1-4	.	TRBD1	CASSRGQGSGEKLFF	TGCGCCAGCAGCCGAGGACAGGGTTCGGGTGAAAAACTGTTTTTT
TRBV27	TRBJ2-1	.	TRBD1	CASKQGRDEQFF	TGTGCCAGCAAACAGGGGCGCGATGAGCAGTTCTTC
TRBV7-8	TRBJ1-4	.	.	CASSPREASLYEKLFF	TGTGCCAGCAGCCCCCGGGAGGCTAGCCTCTATGAAAAACTGTTTTTT
TRBV6-1	TRBJ1-1	.	.	CASSESDSAMNTEAFF	TGTGCCAGCAGTGAGTCGGACAGCGCCATGAACACTGAAGCTTTCTTT
TRBV6-5	TRBJ2-7	.	.	CASSYNAGSYEQYF	TGTGCCAGCAGTTACAACGCAGGATCCTACGAGCAGTACTTC
TRBV12-5	TRBJ1-1	few	TRBD1	CASGLGQGLSTEAFF	TGTGCTAGTGGTTTGGGACAGGGGTTGAGCACTGAAGCTTTCTTT
TRBV30	TRBJ1-3	.	.	CAWSVRFSADTIYF	TGTGCCTGGAGTGTACGGTTTTCGGCGGACACCATATATTTT
TRBV7-9	TRBJ1-3	.	.	CASSLGAGSGNTIYF	TGTGCCAGCAGCTTAGGAGCAGGATCTGGAAACACCATATATTTT
TRBV5-6	TRBJ1-3	few	.	CASSLWAPRGPGNTIYF	TGTGCCAGCAGCTTGTGGGCACCGCGTGGCCCTGGAAACACCATATATTTT
TRBV21-1	TRBJ1-5	.	.	CASSKTGTGPYSNQPQHF	TGTGCCAGCAGCAAAACCGGGACAGGGCCGTATAGCAATCAGCCCCAGCATTTT
TRBV28	TRBJ1-1	.	TRBD1	CASSPSGTGDTEAFF	TGTGCCAGCAGTCCCTCCGGGACAGGGGACACTGAAGCTTTCTTT
TRBV27	TRBJ1-2	.	TRBD1	CASSPPAGTGDIYGYTF	TGTGCCAGCAGCCCTCCCGCCGGGACAGGGGACATCTATGGCTACACCTTC
TRBV11-2	TRBJ1-1	.	.	CASSLTGNTEAFF	TGTGCCAGCAGCTTAACGGGGAACACTGAAGCTTTCTTT
TRBV3-1/TRBV3-2	TRBJ1-5	.	.	CASSQEPTGVQPQHF	TGTGCCAGCAGCCAAGAGCCCACGGGGGTTCAGCCCCAGCATTTT
TRBV3-1/TRBV3-2	TRBJ1-5	.	.	CASSQGRGLSNQPQHF	TGTGCCAGCAGCCAAGGTAGGGGACTGAGCAATCAGCCCCAGCATTTT
TRBV28	TRBJ1-1	.	.	CASSLKRGAGNTEAFF	TGTGCCAGCAGTTTGAAACGGGGGGCCGGGAACACTGAAGCTTTCTTT
TRBV30	TRBJ1-6	.	TRBD1	CAPKRGWSGQGNSPLHF	TGTGCCCCGAAAAGAGGGTGGTCGGGACAGGGGAATTCACCCCTCCACTTT